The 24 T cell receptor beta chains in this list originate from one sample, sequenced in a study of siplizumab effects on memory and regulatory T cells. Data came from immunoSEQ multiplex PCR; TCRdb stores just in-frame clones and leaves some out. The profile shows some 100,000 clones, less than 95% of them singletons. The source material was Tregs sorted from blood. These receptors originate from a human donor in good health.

CDR3 bases: TGTGCCAGCAGCGTGGATCCGGGACAGGGAGTTAGAAGAGGAGGCTACACCTTC. Amino acid sequence: CASSVDPGQGVRRGGYTF. The V and J genes are TRBV5-4 and TRBJ1-2; 9 nucleotides align to TRBD1. CDR1 SGHNT and CDR2 YYREEE come from the germline V gene (reference sequence). V lost 4 bases to trimming and J lost 8 bases; unmatched junction nucleotides: 21. The CDR3 is 18 amino acids.

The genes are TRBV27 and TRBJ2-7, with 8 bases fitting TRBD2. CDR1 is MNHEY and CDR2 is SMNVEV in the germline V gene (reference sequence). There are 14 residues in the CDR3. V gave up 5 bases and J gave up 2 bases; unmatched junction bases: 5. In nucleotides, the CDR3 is TGTGCCAGCAGTCACTCTAGCGGGCCCTACGAGCAGTACTTC. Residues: CASSHSSGPYEQYF.

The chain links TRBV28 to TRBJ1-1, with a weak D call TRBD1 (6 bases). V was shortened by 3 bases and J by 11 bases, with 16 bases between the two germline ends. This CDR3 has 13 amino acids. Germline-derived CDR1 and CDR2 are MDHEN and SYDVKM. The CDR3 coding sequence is TGTGCCAGCAGTTTTGGGGGGCCCAACGGGGCTTTCTTT. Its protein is CASSFGGPNGAFF. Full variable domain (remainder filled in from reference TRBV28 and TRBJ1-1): DVKVTQSSRYLVKRTGEKVFLECVQDMDHENMFWYRQDPGLGLRLIYFSYDVKMKEKGDIPEGYSVSREKKERFSLILESASTNQTSMYLCASSFGGPNGAFFGQGTRLTVV.

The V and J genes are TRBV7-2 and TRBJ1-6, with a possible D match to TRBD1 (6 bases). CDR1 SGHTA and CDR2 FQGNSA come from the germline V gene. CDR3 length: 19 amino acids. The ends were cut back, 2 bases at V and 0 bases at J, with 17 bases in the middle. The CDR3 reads CASSLWPGQPYSYNSPLHF. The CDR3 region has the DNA TGTGCCAGCAGCTTATGGCCAGGACAGCCTTACTCCTATAATTCACCCCTCCACTTT.

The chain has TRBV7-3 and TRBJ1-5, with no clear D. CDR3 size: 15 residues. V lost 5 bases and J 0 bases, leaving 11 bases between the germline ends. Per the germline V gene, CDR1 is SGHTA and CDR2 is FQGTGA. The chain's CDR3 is CASSPDGLSNQPQHF. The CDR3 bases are TGTGCCAGCAGCCCGGACGGACTTAGCAATCAGCCCCAGCATTTT.

CDR3 sequence (DNA): TGTGCCAGCAGTGAAAGGGGCGAAAAACTGTTTTTT. Amino acid sequence: CASSERGEKLFF. The chain couples TRBV6-1 to TRBJ1-4; tentative D call: TRBD1 (5 bases). Trimming took off 2 bases at V and 8 bases at J, with 6 bases between the two ends. The CDR3 loop spans 12 amino acids. The germline gives CDR1 MNHNS, CDR2 SASEGT.

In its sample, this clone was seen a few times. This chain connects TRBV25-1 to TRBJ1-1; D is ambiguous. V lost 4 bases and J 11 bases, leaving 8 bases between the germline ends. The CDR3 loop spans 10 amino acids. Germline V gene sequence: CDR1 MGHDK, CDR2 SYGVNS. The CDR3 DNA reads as TGTGCCAGCAGTGGTCATAGGGCTTTCTTT. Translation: CASSGHRAFF.

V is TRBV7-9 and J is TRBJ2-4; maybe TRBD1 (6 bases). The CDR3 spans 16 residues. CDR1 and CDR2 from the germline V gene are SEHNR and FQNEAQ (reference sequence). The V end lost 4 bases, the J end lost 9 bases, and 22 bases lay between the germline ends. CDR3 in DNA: TGTGCCAGCAGCTCACTCCGGGACAATCATTTAGGCATTCAGTACTTC. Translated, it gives CASSSLRDNHLGIQYF.

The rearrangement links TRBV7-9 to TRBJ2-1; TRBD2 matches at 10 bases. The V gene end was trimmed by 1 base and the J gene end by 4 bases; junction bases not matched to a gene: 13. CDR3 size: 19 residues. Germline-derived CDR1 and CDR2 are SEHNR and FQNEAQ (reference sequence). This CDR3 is CASSLESPILAGAYNEQFF. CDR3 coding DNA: TGTGCCAGCAGCTTAGAATCCCCCATTCTAGCGGGAGCTTACAATGAGCAGTTCTTC.

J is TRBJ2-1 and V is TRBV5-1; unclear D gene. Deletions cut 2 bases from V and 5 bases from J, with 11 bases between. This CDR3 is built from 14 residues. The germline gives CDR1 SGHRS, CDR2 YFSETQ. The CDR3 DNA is TGCGCCAGCAGCTTCGTCACAGCGAACAATGAGCAGTTCTTC. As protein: CASSFVTANNEQFF.

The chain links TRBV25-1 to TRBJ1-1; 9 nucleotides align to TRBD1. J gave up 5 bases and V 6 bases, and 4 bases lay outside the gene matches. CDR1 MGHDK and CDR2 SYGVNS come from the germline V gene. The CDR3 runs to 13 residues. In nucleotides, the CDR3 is TGTGCCAGCAGCTGGGACAGGGAGACTGAAGCTTTCTTT. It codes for CASSWDRETEAFF.

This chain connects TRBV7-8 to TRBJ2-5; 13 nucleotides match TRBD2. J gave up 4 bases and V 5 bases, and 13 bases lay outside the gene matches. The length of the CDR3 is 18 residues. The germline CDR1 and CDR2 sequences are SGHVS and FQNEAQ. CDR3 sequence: CASSPRTSGSNGAETQYF. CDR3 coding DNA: TGTGCCAGCAGCCCGCGGACTAGCGGGAGCAATGGGGCAGAGACCCAGTACTTC.

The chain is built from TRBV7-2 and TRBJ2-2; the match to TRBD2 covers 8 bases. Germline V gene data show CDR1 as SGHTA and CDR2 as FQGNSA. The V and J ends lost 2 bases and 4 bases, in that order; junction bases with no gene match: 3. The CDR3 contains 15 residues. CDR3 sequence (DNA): TGTGCCAGCAGCTTATTTGCGGGAGGCACCGGGGAGCTGTTTTTT. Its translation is CASSLFAGGTGELFF.

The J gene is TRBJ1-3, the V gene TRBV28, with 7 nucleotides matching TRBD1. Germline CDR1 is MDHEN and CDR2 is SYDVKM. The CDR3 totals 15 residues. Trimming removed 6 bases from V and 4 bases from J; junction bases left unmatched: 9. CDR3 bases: TGTGCCAGCAGCTTCCTCGACAGGGTCGGAAACACCATATATTTT. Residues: CASSFLDRVGNTIYF. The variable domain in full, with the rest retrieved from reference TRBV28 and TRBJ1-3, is DVKVTQSSRYLVKRTGEKVFLECVQDMDHENMFWYRQDPGLGLRLIYFSYDVKMKEKGDIPEGYSVSREKKERFSLILESASTNQTSMYLCASSFLDRVGNTIYFGEGSWLTVV.

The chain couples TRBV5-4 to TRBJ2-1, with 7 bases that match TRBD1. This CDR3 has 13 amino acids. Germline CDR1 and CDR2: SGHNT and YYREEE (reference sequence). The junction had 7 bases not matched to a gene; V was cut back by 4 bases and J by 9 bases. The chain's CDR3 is CASSVYRGIEQFF. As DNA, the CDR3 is TGTGCCAGCAGCGTATACAGGGGAATTGAGCAGTTCTTC.

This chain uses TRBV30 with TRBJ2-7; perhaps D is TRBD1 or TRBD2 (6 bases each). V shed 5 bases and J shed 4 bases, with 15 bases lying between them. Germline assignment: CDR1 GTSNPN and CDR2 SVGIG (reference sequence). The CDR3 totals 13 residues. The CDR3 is CAWGGQGGYEQYF. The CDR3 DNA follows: TGTGCCTGGGGGGGGCAGGGAGGATACGAGCAGTACTTC.

The CDR3 DNA is TGTGCCAGCAGCACAGGTAACAGAGAAGCTTTCTTT. Its protein product is CASSTGNREAFF. V usage is TRBV7-9 and J usage is TRBJ1-1, with D possibly being TRBD1 (5 bases). Germline V gene lookup returns CDR1 SEHNR and CDR2 FQNEAQ (reference sequence). The CDR3 has 12 residues. The germline V and J ends were trimmed by 5 bases and 8 bases, with 12 bases remaining between them.

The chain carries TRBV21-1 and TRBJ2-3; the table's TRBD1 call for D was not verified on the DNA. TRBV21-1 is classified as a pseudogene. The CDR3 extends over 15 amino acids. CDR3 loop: CASSGRDTQTDTQYF. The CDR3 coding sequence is TGTGCCAGCAGCGGTAGGGACACCCAGACAGATACGCAGTATTTT.

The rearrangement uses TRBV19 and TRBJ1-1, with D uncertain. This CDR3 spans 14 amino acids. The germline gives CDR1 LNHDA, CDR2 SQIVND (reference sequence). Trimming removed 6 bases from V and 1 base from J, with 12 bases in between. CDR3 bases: TGTGCCAGTAGCGTACCGGCAGGGAACACTGAAGCTTTCTTT. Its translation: CASSVPAGNTEAFF.

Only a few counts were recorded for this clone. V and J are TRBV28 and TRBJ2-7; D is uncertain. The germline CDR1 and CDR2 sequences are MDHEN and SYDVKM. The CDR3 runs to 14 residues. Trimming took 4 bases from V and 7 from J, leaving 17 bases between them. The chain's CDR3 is CASSSLGLRSEQYF. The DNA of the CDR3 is TGTGCCAGCAGTTCGCTAGGGCTGAGGAGTGAGCAGTACTTC.

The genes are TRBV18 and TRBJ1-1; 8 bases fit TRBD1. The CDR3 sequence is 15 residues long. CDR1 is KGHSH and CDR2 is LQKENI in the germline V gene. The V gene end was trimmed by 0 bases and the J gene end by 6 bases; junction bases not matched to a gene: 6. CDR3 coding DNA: TGTGCCAGCTCACCACCCGGACAGGGATTGGCTGAAGCTTTCTTT. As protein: CASSPPGQGLAEAFF.

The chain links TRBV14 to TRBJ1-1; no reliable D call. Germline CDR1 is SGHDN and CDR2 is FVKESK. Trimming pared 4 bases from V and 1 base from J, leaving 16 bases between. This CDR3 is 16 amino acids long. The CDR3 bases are TGTGCCAGCAGCCCTACAATTGGAGGTGGGAACACTGAAGCTTTCTTT. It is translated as CASSPTIGGGNTEAFF.

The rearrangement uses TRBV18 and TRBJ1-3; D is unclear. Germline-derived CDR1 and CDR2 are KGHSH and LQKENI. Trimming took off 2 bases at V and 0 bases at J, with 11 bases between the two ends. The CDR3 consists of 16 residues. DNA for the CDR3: TGTGCCAGCTCACCAAACCGTCGGATCTCTGGAAACACCATATATTTT. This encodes CASSPNRRISGNTIYF.

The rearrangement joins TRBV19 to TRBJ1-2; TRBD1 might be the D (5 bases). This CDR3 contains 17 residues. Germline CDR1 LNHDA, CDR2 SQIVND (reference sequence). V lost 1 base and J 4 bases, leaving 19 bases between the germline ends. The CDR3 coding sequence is TGTGCCAGTAGTATAGGACAGTCGGCGATGAGCTCCTATGGCTACACCTTC. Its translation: CASSIGQSAMSSYGYTF.